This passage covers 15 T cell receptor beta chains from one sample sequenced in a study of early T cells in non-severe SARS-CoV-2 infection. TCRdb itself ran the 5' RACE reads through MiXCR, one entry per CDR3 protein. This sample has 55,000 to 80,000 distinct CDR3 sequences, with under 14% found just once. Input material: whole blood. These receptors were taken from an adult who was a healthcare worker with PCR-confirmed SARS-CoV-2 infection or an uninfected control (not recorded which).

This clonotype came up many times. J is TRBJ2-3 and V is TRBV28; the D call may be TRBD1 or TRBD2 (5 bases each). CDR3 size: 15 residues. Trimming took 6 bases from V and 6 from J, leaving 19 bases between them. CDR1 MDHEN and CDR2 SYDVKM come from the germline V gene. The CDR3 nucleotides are TGTGCCAGCAGCCCAGCCGGGACCACCGGGGATACGCAGTATTTT. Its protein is CASSPAGTTGDTQYF.

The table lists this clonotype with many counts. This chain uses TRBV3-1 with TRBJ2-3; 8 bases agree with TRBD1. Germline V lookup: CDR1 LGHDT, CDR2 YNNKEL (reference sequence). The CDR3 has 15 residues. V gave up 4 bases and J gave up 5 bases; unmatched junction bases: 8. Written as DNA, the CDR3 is TGTGCCAGCAGCCCCGGACAGGGAATAGGAGATACGCAGTATTTT. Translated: CASSPGQGIGDTQYF.

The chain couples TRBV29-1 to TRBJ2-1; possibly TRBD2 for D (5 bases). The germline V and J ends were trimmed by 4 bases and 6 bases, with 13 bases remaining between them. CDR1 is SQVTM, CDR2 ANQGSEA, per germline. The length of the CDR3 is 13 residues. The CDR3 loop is CSVVRAFSNEQFF. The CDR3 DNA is TGCAGCGTTGTGCGGGCATTCAGCAATGAGCAGTTCTTC.

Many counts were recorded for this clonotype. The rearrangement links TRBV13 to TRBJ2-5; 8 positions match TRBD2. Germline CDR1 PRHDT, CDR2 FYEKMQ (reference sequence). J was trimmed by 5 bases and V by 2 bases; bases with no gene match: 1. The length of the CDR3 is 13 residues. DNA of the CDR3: TGTGCCAGCAGCTTATCGGGAGGGGAGACCCAGTACTTC. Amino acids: CASSLSGGETQYF.

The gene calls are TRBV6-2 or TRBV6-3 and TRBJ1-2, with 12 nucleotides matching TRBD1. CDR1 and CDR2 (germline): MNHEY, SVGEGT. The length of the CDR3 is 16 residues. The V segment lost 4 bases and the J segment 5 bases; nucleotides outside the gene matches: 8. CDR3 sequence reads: CASSSSGTGGDYGYTF. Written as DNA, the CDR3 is TGTGCCAGCAGTTCTTCCGGGACAGGGGGCGATTATGGCTACACCTTC.

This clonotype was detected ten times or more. DNA for the CDR3: TGTGCCAGCAGTGGACAGGTTCTAGGCTATGGCTACACCTTC. It codes for CASSGQVLGYGYTF. The rearrangement uses TRBV2 and TRBJ1-2; possible D gene TRBD1, 6 bases. Trimming removed 4 bases from V and 4 bases from J, with 13 bases in between. Germline V gene lookup returns CDR1 SNHLY and CDR2 FYNNEI. The CDR3 is 14 amino acids.

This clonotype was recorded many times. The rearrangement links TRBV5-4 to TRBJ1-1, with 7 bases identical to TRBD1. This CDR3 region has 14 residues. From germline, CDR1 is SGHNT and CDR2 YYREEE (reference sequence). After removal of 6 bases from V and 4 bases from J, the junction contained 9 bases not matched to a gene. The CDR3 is CASTYDRVGTEAFF. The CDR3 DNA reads TGTGCCAGCACCTACGACAGGGTGGGCACTGAAGCTTTCTTT.

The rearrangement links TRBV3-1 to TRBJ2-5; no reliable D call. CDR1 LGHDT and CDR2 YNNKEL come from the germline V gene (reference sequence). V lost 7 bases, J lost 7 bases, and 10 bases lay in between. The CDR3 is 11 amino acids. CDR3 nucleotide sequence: TGTGCCAGCACCCACACGGGGACCCAGTACTTC. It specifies CASTHTGTQYF.

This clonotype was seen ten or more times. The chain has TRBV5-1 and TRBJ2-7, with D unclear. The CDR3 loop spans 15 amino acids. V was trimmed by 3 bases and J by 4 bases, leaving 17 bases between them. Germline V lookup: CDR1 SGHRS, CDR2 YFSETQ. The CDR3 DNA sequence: TGCGCCAGCAGCTCGACGCAGGTGCCCCCGTACGAGCAGTACTTC. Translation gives CASSSTQVPPYEQYF.

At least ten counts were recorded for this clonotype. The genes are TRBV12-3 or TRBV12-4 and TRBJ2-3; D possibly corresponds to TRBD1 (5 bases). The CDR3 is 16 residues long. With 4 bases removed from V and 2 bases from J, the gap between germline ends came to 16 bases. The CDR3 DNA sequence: TGTGCCAGCAGTTCCAGCGCTGGCAGGGCCACAGATACGCAGTATTTT. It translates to CASSSSAGRATDTQYF.

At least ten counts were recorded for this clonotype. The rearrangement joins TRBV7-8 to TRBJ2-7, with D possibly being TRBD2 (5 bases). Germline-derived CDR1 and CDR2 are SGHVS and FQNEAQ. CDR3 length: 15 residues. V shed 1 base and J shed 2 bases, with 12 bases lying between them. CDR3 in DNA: TGTGCCAGCAGCTTAGGAGTAATCGGGGCCTACGAGCAGTACTTC. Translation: CASSLGVIGAYEQYF.

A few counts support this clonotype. CDR3 bases: TGTGCCAGCTCACCCGGGACAGGGAGAACAGATACGCAGTATTTT. Residues: CASSPGTGRTDTQYF. The chain recombines TRBV18 with TRBJ2-3; TRBD1 aligns across 9 bases. CDR3 size: 15 residues. V dropped 3 bases and J dropped 3; count of bases not matched to a gene: 4. The germline V gene encodes CDR1 KGHSH and CDR2 LQKENI.

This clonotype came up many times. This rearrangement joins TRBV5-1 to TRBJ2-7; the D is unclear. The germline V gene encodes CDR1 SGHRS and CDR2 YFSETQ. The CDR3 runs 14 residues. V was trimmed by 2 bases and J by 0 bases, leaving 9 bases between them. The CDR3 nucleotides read TGCGCCAGCAGCTTAGGTTGGAGCTCCTACGAGCAGTACTTC. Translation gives CASSLGWSSYEQYF.

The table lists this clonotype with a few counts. The CDR3 DNA follows: TGCAGTGCTAGGGCCCTCCCTGGAACCTACGAGCAGTACTTC. This sequence encodes CSARALPGTYEQYF. This chain uses TRBV20-1 with TRBJ2-7; D ambiguous. The CDR3 is 14 residues long. Trimming removed 3 bases from V and 2 bases from J, with 14 bases in between. Germline V gene data show CDR1 as DFQATT and CDR2 as SNEGSKA (reference sequence).

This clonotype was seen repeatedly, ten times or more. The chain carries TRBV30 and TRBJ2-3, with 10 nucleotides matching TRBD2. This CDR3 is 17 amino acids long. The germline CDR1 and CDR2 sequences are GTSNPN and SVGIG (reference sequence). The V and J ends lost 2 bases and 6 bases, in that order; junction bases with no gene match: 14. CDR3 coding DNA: TGTGCCTGGAGTAGCGGGGGGGCTGGAGCCGCTGGGGATACGCAGTATTTT. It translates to CAWSSGGAGAAGDTQYF.